This TCR beta chain stems from a study of blood T cell repertoires in COVID-19. This CDR3 is 19 amino acids long. The germline gives CDR1 SGHDN, CDR2 FVKESK. The junction had 14 bases not matched to a gene; V was cut back by 1 base and J by 1 base. The method was immunoSEQ multiplex PCR; TCRdb's version includes in-frame clones alone and lacks a portion of them. The sample lists approximately 30,000 clones; more than 70% were seen once. This rearrangement joins TRBV14 to TRBJ2-3; TRBD2 agrees at 7 bases. This TCR came from a middle-aged woman with active or convalescent COVID-19. Sequenced material: peripheral blood. The CDR3 region has the DNA TGTGCCAGCAGCCAAGGGGTATCAGCGGGGTCCGTAGGCACAGATACGCAGTATTTT. Protein product: CASSQGVSAGSVGTDTQYF. Combining the CDR3 with reference TRBV14 and TRBJ2-3 gives the whole variable domain EAGVTQFPSHSVIEKGQTVTLRCDPISGHDNLYWYRRVMGKEIKFLLHFVKESKQDESGMPNNRFLAERTGGTYSTLKVQPAELEDSGVYFCASSQGVSAGSVGTDTQYFGPGTRLTVL.